This T cell receptor (beta chain) was recorded in a study of T cell repertoires in cytomegalovirus infection (dated by TCRdb to between 2018 and 2021). Looking at the study overall: Peptide stimulations targeted recently identified HLA-C-restricted CMV epitopes, whose presentation resists viral immunomodulation, together with well-studied HLA-B-restricted epitopes. The HLA type of each donor mattered for the analysis, because public TCR beta signatures pointed to carriage of CMV infection along with the matching HLA type. What the study reported, not specific to this receptor: In the ex vivo response, HLA-C-restricted CMV-specific TCR beta clonotypes were dominant, and in two of eight donors the single most frequent clonotype came from this HLA-C-restricted group. Cumulative frequency of public TCR beta family members discriminated carriers of CMV infection plus the relevant HLA type in this cohort and an independent 352-donor cohort.

This clonotype was observed many times. It has no known antigen specificity. No base quality values were provided; no much bigger clone lies one nucleotide off. Read against the paper, the sample's treatment or condition label means: in vitro stimulation with specific CMV peptide epitopes to enrich CMV-specific T cells. Trimming takes 4 bases from V and 4 bases from J, and the germline ends sit 14 bases apart. The CDR3 numbers 15 residues from cysteine through phenylalanine. Only the CDR3 portion is preserved as DNA: 45 bases, with reading frame beginning at the first base. The CDR1 and CDR2 encoded by the germline V gene are SGHVS and FQNEAQ. The sequencing machine was an Illumina HiSeq 1500. The public sequencing data were trimmed at Q25 with fastp and processed into clonotypes with MiXCR by TCRdb, which kept only in-frame beta chains. Rows merge per CDR3 protein into single entries with the most common DNA and genes. The sample includes about 480,000 distinct CDR3 sequences, with 25% to 35% observed a single time. The biggest ten clones account for 17% of the sample.

The sequence joins TRBV7-8 to TRBJ1-5; the D gene is perhaps TRBD1, from 5 matching bases. The source is a human donor in good health (CMV status not recorded). Some clones in this sample may be carry-over from other donors' samples. Material: cultured PBMCs, obtained from culture after CMV antigen stimulation. The DNA is TGTGCCAGCAGCTCAGGGAGGGTCTCGAATCAGCCCCAGCATTTT. The resulting protein is CASSSGRVSNQPQHF. The full variable domain, with segments outside the CDR3 supplied by the reference TRBV7-8 and TRBJ1-5 proteins, appears as GAGVSQSPRYKVAKRGQDVALRCDPISGHVSLFWYQQALGQGPEFLTYFQNEAQLDKSGLPSDRFFAERPEGSVSTLKIQRTQQEDSAVYLCASSSGRVSNQPQHFGDGTRLSIL.